The sequence of this TCR beta chain was determined in a study of T cell responses to AZD1222 COVID-19 vaccine. Study findings and constraints: Nearly half of spike-specific TCRs reportedly target variant regions that are unmutated in the B.1.351 and B.1.1.7 variants. Mostly white British, mostly female donors; authors suggested clonal diversity may be underestimated. Researchers report vaccine-associated CD4 TCRs spanning spike, with dominance at 160-218 and 743-854. An increase in Spike-specific TCR breadth and depth was observed after two AZD1222 doses.

The table came from immunoSEQ multiplex PCR; TCRdb's copy has only in-frame clones and leaves some out. The sample shows around 140,000 clones, about 92% of them seen only once. Germline V gives CDR1 MNHEY, CDR2 SMNVEV (reference sequence). The CDR3 runs 14 residues. The ends were cut back, 2 bases at V and 0 bases at J, with 5 bases in the middle. To note about this clone: Its antigen is currently unknown.

The rearrangement joins TRBV27 to TRBJ1-3; D is undetermined. The sequence derives from an adult who had recovered from COVID-19. Sequenced material: peripheral blood, taken after recovery from COVID-19. CDR3 bases: TGTGCCAGCAGTTTACGTGGCTCTGGAAACACCATATATTTT. It specifies CASSLRGSGNTIYF.